The T cell receptor (beta chain) under discussion was sequenced for a study of T and B cells in COVID-19 patients. The wider study: Of 20 active-infection patients, 12 were critically ill with mechanical ventilation or extracorporeal membrane oxygenation.

TRB rearrangements were amplified by multiplex PCR with BIOMED2 TRB-A/B primers. TCRdb re-derived calls from the multiplex PCR reads in MiXCR, one entry per CDR3 protein. The sample has about 16,000 distinct CDR3 sequences, under 35% seen once. This clonotype was detected a few times. The germline CDR1 and CDR2 sequences are DFQATT and SNEGSKA (reference sequence). Trimming took 8 bases from V and 5 from J; bases not matched to a gene: 13. The CDR3 totals 15 residues. Blood genomic DNA input for TRB amplification was roughly 250-500 ng. The receptor was isolated from a human donor who had recovered from COVID-19. The material sequenced was blood. V gene TRBV20-1 combines with J gene TRBJ2-3; 10 bases are a match to TRBD2. The CDR3: CSSPRSGRVGDTQYF. The CDR3 DNA reads as TGCAGTTCCCCGCGGAGCGGGAGGGTCGGAGATACGCAGTATTTT.